These 17 T cell receptor beta chains were all obtained from the same sample, sequenced in a study of tissue T cells after allogeneic stem cell transplantation (dated by TCRdb to 2021 to 2024). Read against the paper, the sample's time point label means: human tissue collected at research (rapid) autopsy. The library was made by the immunoSEQ multiplex PCR assay. The clones in this table, taken by TCRdb from immuneACCESS, are in-frame only. Not every clone is retained; where verified, under half of the shortfall comes from an unresolved V gene, and the cause of the rest is unknown. In all, the sample holds 5,000 to 6,500 clones, and roughly 70% of those were seen once. Of the sample, roughly 26% is held by the ten largest clones. This specimen was tissue from the stomach, taken at autopsy. The receptors originated from a woman between 18 and 55 years old with breast cancer.

V and J are TRBV15 and TRBJ2-3; D may be TRBD2 (6 bases). Germline V CDR1 and CDR2: LNHNV, YYDKDF (reference sequence). Deletions cut 0 bases from V and 1 base from J, with 14 bases between. This CDR3 spans 17 amino acids. The CDR3 loop reads CATSRDRLAARTDTQYF. The CDR3 coding sequence is TGTGCCACCAGCAGAGATCGCTTAGCGGCCCGCACAGATACGCAGTATTTT.

The chain recombines TRBV6-1 with TRBJ2-7, with 10 bases identical to TRBD2. Trimming cost V 1 base and J 5 bases; bases outside gene matches: 5. Germline V CDR1 and CDR2: MNHNS, SASEGT. This CDR3 has 15 residues. The CDR3 DNA reads TGTGCCAGCAGTGAAGAAGCGGGGGGGGCCCACGAGCAGTACTTC. Translating gives CASSEEAGGAHEQYF.

The V and J genes are TRBV28 and TRBJ2-5, with D possibly being TRBD2 (8 bases). Trimming left V 6 bases short and J 4 bases short, with 24 bases between. The CDR3 covers 17 residues. CDR1 MDHEN and CDR2 SYDVKM come from the germline V gene. Written as DNA, the CDR3 is TGTGCCAGCAGCCCACGTCGGGAGGGGGCGTCGGGAGAGACCCAGTACTTC. Protein sequence: CASSPRREGASGETQYF.

This clone showed up just a few times. This sequence joins TRBV30 and TRBJ1-6; D unresolved. Germline V gene lookup returns CDR1 GTSNPN and CDR2 SVGIG (reference sequence). V was trimmed by 0 bases and J by 5 bases, leaving 5 bases between them. This CDR3 comprises 13 residues. The DNA of the CDR3 is TGTGCCTGGAGTGTAATGGATAATTCACCCCTCCACTTT. This codes for CAWSVMDNSPLHF.

CDR3 amino acids: CASSLQGTGGYTF. The CDR3 DNA sequence: TGTGCCAGCTCACTCCAGGGGACGGGCGGCTACACCTTC. V and J are TRBV18 and TRBJ1-2; perhaps TRBD1 as D (6 bases). This CDR3 spans 13 amino acids. The germline V and J ends were trimmed by 4 bases and 8 bases, with 14 bases remaining between them. Germline CDR1 KGHSH, CDR2 LQKENI. Filled out from reference TRBV18 and TRBJ1-2, the complete variable domain reads NAGVMQNPRHLVRRRGQEARLRCSPMKGHSHVYWYRQLPEEGLKFMVYLQKENIIDESGMPKERFSAEFPKEGPSILRIQQVVRGDSAAYFCASSLQGTGGYTFGSGTRLTVV.

The chain carries TRBV7-2 and TRBJ2-7; D remains ambiguous. Trimming cost V 2 bases and J 2 bases, with 13 bases left between them. Per germline, CDR1 SGHTA and CDR2 FQGNSA. This CDR3 is 15 amino acids long. This CDR3 is CASSLRSERPYEQYF. DNA of the CDR3: TGTGCCAGCAGCTTAAGGTCCGAACGGCCCTACGAGCAGTACTTC.

The rearrangement links TRBV2 to TRBJ2-7; D unresolved. The germline V gene encodes CDR1 SNHLY and CDR2 FYNNEI. The germline V and J ends were trimmed by 7 bases and 0 bases, with 10 bases remaining between them. The CDR3 is made up of 13 amino acids. CDR3 coding DNA: TGTGCCAGCATGGACGCAAGCTCCTACGAGCAGTACTTC. Translated: CASMDASSYEQYF.

The CDR3 region has the DNA TGTGCCAGCTGCTCGCTAGCGGAAGCTAGCACAGATACGCAGTATTTT. Translating it yields CASCSLAEASTDTQYF. The chain links TRBV28 to TRBJ2-3; 7 bases map to TRBD2. V gave up 8 bases and J gave up 0 bases; unmatched junction bases: 11. Per germline, CDR1 MDHEN and CDR2 SYDVKM. This CDR3 is 16 amino acids long.

The V call is TRBV7-2, the J call TRBJ1-2; D may be TRBD1 (6 bases). Germline CDR1 is SGHTA and CDR2 is FQGNSA. This CDR3 has 14 residues. V was cut by 3 bases and J by 5 bases, with 13 bases left in between. CDR3 sequence: CASSLSGGEYGYTF. In nucleotides, the CDR3 is TGTGCCAGCAGCTTGTCGGGGGGCGAATATGGCTACACCTTC.

This clone was found a few times. The CDR3 bases are TGTGCCAGCAGCTCGTCCGGGACATTCGAAGTTGGCTACACCTTC. Amino acids: CASSSSGTFEVGYTF. The V call is TRBV7-2, the J call TRBJ1-2, with D perhaps matching TRBD1 (6 bases). Germline lookup yields CDR1 SGHTA and CDR2 FQGNSA. The CDR3 has 15 residues. V lost 4 bases to trimming and J lost 7 bases, with 19 bases between them.

V and J are TRBV4-3 and TRBJ2-1; 13 bases agree with TRBD2. V dropped 4 bases and J dropped 5; count of bases not matched to a gene: 5. Germline CDR1 reads LGHNA; CDR2 reads YSLEER. The CDR3 is made up of 16 amino acids. CDR3 DNA sequence: TGCGCCAGCAGCCCCCAACTAGCGGGAGGGAACAATGAGCAGTTCTTC. It codes for CASSPQLAGGNNEQFF.

The chain uses TRBV5-8 and TRBJ2-1; 11 bases are a match to TRBD1. V lost 2 bases and J lost 9; bases outside the gene matches: 10. The CDR3 runs 16 residues. CDR1 is SGHTS and CDR2 is YDEGEE in the germline V gene. The CDR3 region has the DNA TGTGCCAGCAGCTTATGGGGACAGGGGGGCGAGGGTGAGCAGTTCTTC. It specifies CASSLWGQGGEGEQFF.

By sample share, this clone is large (0.1 to 1%). The J gene is TRBJ1-2, the V gene TRBV11-2, with a possible D match to TRBD1 (5 bases). V shed 3 bases and J shed 6 bases, with 8 bases lying between them. Germline assignment: CDR1 SGHAT and CDR2 FQNNGV. The CDR3 has 12 residues. The CDR3 sequence: CASSLGGHGYTF. The CDR3 DNA reads as TGTGCCAGCAGCTTGGGGGGTCATGGCTACACCTTC.

The genes are TRBV5-1 and TRBJ1-1; TRBD1 matches at 9 bases. Trimming cost V 4 bases and J 3 bases; bases outside gene matches: 7. The CDR3 sequence is 15 residues long. Germline V CDR1 and CDR2: SGHRS, YFSETQ. The DNA of the CDR3 is TGCGCCAGCAGCGAACAGGGGGCCCCCTACACTGAAGCTTTCTTT. This translates into CASSEQGAPYTEAFF.

The gene calls are TRBV15 and TRBJ2-6; 8 positions match TRBD1. Trimming took 0 bases from V and 3 from J; bases not matched to a gene: 7. Germline values: CDR1 LNHNV, CDR2 YYDKDF (reference sequence). The CDR3 is 18 residues long. DNA for the CDR3: TGTGCCACCAGCAGAGAGGGGCAGGGGGCTAGTGGGGCCAACGTCCTGACTTTC. This gives the protein CATSREGQGASGANVLTF.

By share of the sample, this clone is medium-sized. Other DNA sequences from this sample encode an identical CDR3 as well. CDR3 DNA sequence: TGTGCCAGCAGCTTAGAGGGGAATAGCAATCAGCCCCAGCATTTT. Encoded protein: CASSLEGNSNQPQHF. The chain couples TRBV7-2 to TRBJ1-5, with D possibly being TRBD1 (5 bases). The V gene's germline CDR1 is SGHTA and CDR2 FQGNSA. The CDR3 extends over 15 amino acids. V was clipped by 1 base and J by 0 bases, with 7 bases between them.

The V and J genes are TRBV5-6 and TRBJ1-3; D unclear. Germline CDR1 reads SGHDT; CDR2 reads YYEEEE. V dropped 0 bases and J dropped 4 bases, with 11 bases sitting between them. This CDR3 is 15 amino acids long. The CDR3 DNA sequence: TGTGCCAGCAGCTTGGCTGCCGGAGGCGGAAACACCATATATTTT. As protein: CASSLAAGGGNTIYF. Full variable domain (missing parts from reference TRBV5-6 and TRBJ1-3): DAGVTQSPTHLIKTRGQQVTLRCSPKSGHDTVSWYQQALGQGPQFIFQYYEEEERQRGNFPDRFSGHQFPNYSSELNVNALLLGDSALYLCASSLAAGGGNTIYFGEGSWLTVV.